This T cell receptor (beta chain) came from a study of cytomegalovirus exposure and HLA in healthy donors. Study information: Early release data held 85 million to 95 million unique TCRs from HLA-typed donors. Study-wide results and limits: The authors later linked a missense DCLRE1C variant to TCR beta V- and J-gene trimming. Cytomegalovirus-associated TCR beta chains were listed, numbering roughly 150.

The study ran its PCR with 60 Vbeta and 13 Jbeta primers. Libraries were prepared by immunoSEQ multiplex PCR; TCRdb keeps only in-frame clonotypes and omits some of them. The profile shows 33,000 or so clones, more than 90% of them singletons. V was trimmed by 4 bases and J by 2 bases, leaving 9 bases between them. This CDR3 is built from 14 residues. The germline gives CDR1 SGHDT, CDR2 YYEEEE. About this clone itself: Its target is not known.

The sample consisted of PBMCs. The TCR was taken from a woman aged 18 to 35 in good health and CMV-seronegative. The chain couples TRBV5-6 to TRBJ2-2, with a possible D match to TRBD2 (5 bases). CDR3 loop: CASSLTINTGELFF. Here the CDR3 DNA reads TGTGCCAGCAGCCTGACTATAAACACCGGGGAGCTGTTTTTT.